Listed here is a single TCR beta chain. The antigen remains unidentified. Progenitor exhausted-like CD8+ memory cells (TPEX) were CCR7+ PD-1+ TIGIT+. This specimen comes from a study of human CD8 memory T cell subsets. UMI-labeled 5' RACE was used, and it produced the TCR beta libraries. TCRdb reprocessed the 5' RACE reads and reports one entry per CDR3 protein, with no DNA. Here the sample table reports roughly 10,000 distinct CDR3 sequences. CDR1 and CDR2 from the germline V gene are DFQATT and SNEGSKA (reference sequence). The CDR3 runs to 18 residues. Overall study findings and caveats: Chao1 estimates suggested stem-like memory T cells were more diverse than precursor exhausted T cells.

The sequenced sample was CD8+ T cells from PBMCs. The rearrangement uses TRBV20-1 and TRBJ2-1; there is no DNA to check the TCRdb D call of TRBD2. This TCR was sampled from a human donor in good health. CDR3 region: CSARPPGLAGGPYNEQFF.